One sample yielded the 14 T cell receptor beta chains listed below, sequenced in a study of PD-L1 blockade in urothelial cancer. Sequenced by immunoSEQ multiplex PCR; TCRdb stores in-frame clones only, minus some. Here the sample spans approximately 48,000 clones, about four fifths being singletons. Time point: pretreatment peripheral blood. Material: PBMCs, obtained around atezolizumab (anti-PD-L1) treatment. Receptors were obtained from a man between 65 and 80 years old with urothelial cancer.

The J gene is TRBJ2-3, the V gene TRBV9, with 7 positions matching TRBD2. V gave up 1 base and J gave up 4 bases; unmatched junction bases: 6. Germline assignment: CDR1 SGDLS and CDR2 YYNGEE. This CDR3 has 15 residues. The CDR3 here is CASSVRGEGADTQYF. The CDR3 nucleotides read TGTGCCAGCAGCGTACGGGGGGAGGGCGCAGATACGCAGTATTTT.

CDR3 DNA sequence: TGTGCCAGCAGTCAAGCGGCACCCGCGAACACCGGGGAGCTGTTTTTT. Its translation is CASSQAAPANTGELFF. The genes are TRBV9 and TRBJ2-2; weak D call: TRBD2 (5 bases). V was clipped by 5 bases and J by 0 bases, with 14 bases between them. CDR1 and CDR2 from the germline V gene are SGDLS and YYNGEE. This CDR3 comprises 16 residues. Based on the CDR3 plus reference TRBV9 and TRBJ2-2, the full variable domain is DSGVTQTPKHLITATGQRVTLRCSPRSGDLSVYWYQQSLDQGLQFLIQYYNGEERAKGNILERFSAQQFPDLHSELNLSSLELGDSALYFCASSQAAPANTGELFFGEGSRLTVL.

This clone appeared a single time. The rearrangement links TRBV27 to TRBJ2-1, with 12 bases matching TRBD2. CDR1 MNHEY and CDR2 SMNVEV come from the germline V gene (reference sequence). The CDR3 sequence is 13 residues long. V gave up 5 bases and J gave up 15 bases; unmatched junction bases: 8. The CDR3 is CASSPWTSGMPFF. The CDR3 coding sequence is TGTGCCAGCAGTCCCTGGACTAGCGGGATGCCGTTCTTC.

This chain joins TRBV25-1 and TRBJ2-2; D is perhaps TRBD1 (6 bases). V was pared by 4 bases and J by 4 bases, with 7 bases between. The CDR3 has 13 residues. Germline V gives CDR1 MGHDK, CDR2 SYGVNS. The CDR3 DNA reads as TGTGCCAGCAGTGGGACAGCCACCGGGGAGCTGTTTTTT. Amino acid sequence: CASSGTATGELFF.

The V call is TRBV7-8, the J call TRBJ2-1, with TRBD1 matching over 11 bases. V was clipped by 4 bases and J by 7 bases; unmatched bases: 6. The V gene's germline CDR1 is SGHVS and CDR2 FQNEAQ. The CDR3 covers 15 residues. In DNA form, the CDR3 reads TGTGCCAGCAGCTCTCGGACAGGGGGCTGGAATGAGCAGTTCTTC. This codes for CASSSRTGGWNEQFF.

This chain joins TRBV6-4 and TRBJ2-2, with D unclear. V lost 4 bases, J lost 0 bases, and 12 bases lay in between. This CDR3 has 16 residues. Germline CDR1 reads MRHNA; CDR2 reads SNTAGT. CDR3 loop: CASSVEVASNTGELFF. CDR3 nucleotides: TGTGCCAGCAGTGTAGAGGTAGCCTCGAACACCGGGGAGCTGTTTTTT.

This clone has only a few counts. V usage is TRBV6-5 and J usage is TRBJ2-7, with TRBD2 matching 7 bases. Germline lookup yields CDR1 MNHEY and CDR2 SVGAGI. Germline trimming cut 0 bases from V and 3 bases from J; bases unmatched to any gene: 5. The CDR3 covers 15 residues. Here the CDR3 reads CASSYSLAGDYEQYF. The CDR3 nucleotides are TGTGCCAGCAGTTACTCGTTGGCGGGAGACTACGAGCAGTACTTC.

This clone has just a few counts. This chain links TRBV28 with TRBJ1-5, with D maybe TRBD1 (5 bases). This CDR3 is built from 14 residues. V lost 3 bases to trimming and J lost 2 bases, with 8 bases between them. Germline loops: CDR1 MDHEN, CDR2 SYDVKM. The CDR3 nucleotides read TGTGCCAGCAGTTTGGGGGGAGGCAATCAGCCCCAGCATTTT. Residues: CASSLGGGNQPQHF.

V gene TRBV7-9 combines with J gene TRBJ2-5, with D maybe TRBD2 (6 bases). CDR3 size: 14 residues. The V gene's germline CDR1 is SEHNR and CDR2 FQNEAQ (reference sequence). Deletions cut 2 bases from V and 4 bases from J, with 11 bases between. CDR3 in amino acids: CASSLRNGRETQYF. The CDR3 bases are TGTGCCAGCAGCTTAAGGAACGGGAGAGAGACCCAGTACTTC.

This clone was recorded only once. This chain links TRBV9 with TRBJ2-5; a possible D gene is TRBD1 (6 bases). Germline values: CDR1 SGDLS, CDR2 YYNGEE. Trimming shortened V by 4 bases and J by 1 base, and 14 bases separated the two germline ends. This CDR3 is 15 amino acids long. CDR3 DNA: TGTGCCAGCAGCCTTTTCGTGGACAGCCAAGAGACCCAGTACTTC. Encoded protein: CASSLFVDSQETQYF.

This clone was observed at least ten times. The rearrangement joins TRBV5-1 to TRBJ1-3; tentatively, D is TRBD1 (5 bases). This CDR3 region has 14 residues. V was shortened by 3 bases and J by 0 bases, with 7 bases between the two germline ends. CDR1 and CDR2 (germline): SGHRS, YFSETQ. CDR3 protein: CASSWDYSGNTIYF. The CDR3, as DNA: TGCGCCAGCAGCTGGGACTACTCTGGAAACACCATATATTTT. The variable domain in full, with the rest retrieved from reference TRBV5-1 and TRBJ1-3, is KAGVTQTPRYLIKTRGQQVTLSCSPISGHRSVSWYQQTPGQGLQFLFEYFSETQRNKGNFPGRFSGRQFSNSRSEMNVSTLELGDSALYLCASSWDYSGNTIYFGEGSWLTVV.

A few counts support this clone. V is TRBV7-8 and J is TRBJ1-3; no clear D gene. The V gene's germline CDR1 is SGHVS and CDR2 FQNEAQ. Deletions cut 3 bases from V and 0 bases from J, with 9 bases between. The CDR3 length is 15 residues. CDR3 in amino acids: CASSLGRLSGNTIYF. Written as DNA, the CDR3 is TGTGCCAGCAGCTTGGGCCGGCTCTCTGGAAACACCATATATTTT.

The chain employs TRBV5-1 and TRBJ2-6, with TRBD2 as a possible D gene (5 bases). CDR1 is SGHRS and CDR2 is YFSETQ in the germline V gene. Trimming left V 6 bases short and J 3 bases short, with 13 bases between. This CDR3 has 15 residues. In DNA, the CDR3 is TGCGCCAGCACCCCGACCGAGGGTGGGGCCAACGTCCTGACTTTC. Encoded protein: CASTPTEGGANVLTF.

The chain links TRBV28 to TRBJ1-5; tentatively, D is TRBD1 (5 bases). Trimming removed 7 bases at V and 0 bases at J, with 16 bases between. Germline V gene lookup returns CDR1 MDHEN and CDR2 SYDVKM. This CDR3 is built from 16 residues. CDR3 coding DNA: TGTGCCAGCAACCCCTGGGGGGGTTTTAGCAATCAGCCCCAGCATTTT. Amino acids: CASNPWGGFSNQPQHF.